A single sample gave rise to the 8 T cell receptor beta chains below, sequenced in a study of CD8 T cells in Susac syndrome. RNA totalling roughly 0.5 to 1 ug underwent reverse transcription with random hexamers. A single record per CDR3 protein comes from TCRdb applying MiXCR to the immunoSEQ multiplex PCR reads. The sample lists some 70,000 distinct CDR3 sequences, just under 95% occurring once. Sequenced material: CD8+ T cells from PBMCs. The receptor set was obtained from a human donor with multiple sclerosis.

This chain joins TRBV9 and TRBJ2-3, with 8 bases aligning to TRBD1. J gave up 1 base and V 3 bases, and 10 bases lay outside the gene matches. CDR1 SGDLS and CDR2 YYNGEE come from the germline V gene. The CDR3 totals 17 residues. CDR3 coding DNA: TGTGCCAGCAGCGCCCGACCAACGACAGGGGGCACAGATACGCAGTATTTT. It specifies CASSARPTTGGTDTQYF. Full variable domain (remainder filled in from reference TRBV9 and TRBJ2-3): DSGVTQTPKHLITATGQRVTLRCSPRSGDLSVYWYQQSLDQGLQFLIQYYNGEERAKGNILERFSAQQFPDLHSELNLSSLELGDSALYFCASSARPTTGGTDTQYFGPGTRLTVL.

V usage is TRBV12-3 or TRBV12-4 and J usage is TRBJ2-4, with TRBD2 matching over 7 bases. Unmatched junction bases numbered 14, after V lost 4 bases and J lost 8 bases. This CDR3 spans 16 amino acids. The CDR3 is CASSWARGRMRDIQYF. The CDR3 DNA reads TGTGCCAGCAGTTGGGCTCGCGGGAGAATGCGAGACATTCAGTACTTC.

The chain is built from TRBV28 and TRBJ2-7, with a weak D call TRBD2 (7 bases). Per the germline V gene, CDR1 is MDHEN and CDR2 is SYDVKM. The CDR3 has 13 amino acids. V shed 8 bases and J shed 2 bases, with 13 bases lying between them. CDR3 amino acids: CASQGGGPYEQYF. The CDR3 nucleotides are TGTGCCAGCCAAGGGGGAGGGCCCTACGAGCAGTACTTC.

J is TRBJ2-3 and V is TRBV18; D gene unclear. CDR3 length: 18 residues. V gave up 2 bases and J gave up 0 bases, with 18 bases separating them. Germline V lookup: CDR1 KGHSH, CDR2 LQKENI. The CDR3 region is CASSPGQWAEASTDTQYF. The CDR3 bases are TGTGCCAGCTCACCAGGTCAGTGGGCGGAAGCTAGCACAGATACGCAGTATTTT.

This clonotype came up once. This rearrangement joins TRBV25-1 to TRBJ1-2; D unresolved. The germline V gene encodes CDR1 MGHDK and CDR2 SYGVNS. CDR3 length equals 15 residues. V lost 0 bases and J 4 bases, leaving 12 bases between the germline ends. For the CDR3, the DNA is TGTGCCAGCAGTGAATATTCTCCAGTGATCTATGGCTACACCTTC. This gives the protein CASSEYSPVIYGYTF.

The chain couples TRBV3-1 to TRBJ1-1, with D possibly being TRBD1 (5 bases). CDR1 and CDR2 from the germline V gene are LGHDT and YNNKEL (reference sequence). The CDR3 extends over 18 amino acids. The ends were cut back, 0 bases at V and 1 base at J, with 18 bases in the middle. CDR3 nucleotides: TGTGCCAGCAGCCAAGATCCCTGGGTACAGACAGCGAACACTGAAGCTTTCTTT. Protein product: CASSQDPWVQTANTEAFF.

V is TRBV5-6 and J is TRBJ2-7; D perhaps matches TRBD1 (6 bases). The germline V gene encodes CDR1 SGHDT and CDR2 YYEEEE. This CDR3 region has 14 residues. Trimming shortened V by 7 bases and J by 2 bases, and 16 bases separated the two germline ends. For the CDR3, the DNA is TGTGCCAGCTTCAACCAGGGGCCGACCTACGAGCAGTACTTC. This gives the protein CASFNQGPTYEQYF.

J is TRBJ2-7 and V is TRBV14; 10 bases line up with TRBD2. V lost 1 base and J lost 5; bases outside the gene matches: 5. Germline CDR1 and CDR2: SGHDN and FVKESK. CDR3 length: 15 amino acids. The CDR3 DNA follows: TGTGCCAGCAGCCAAGTGGCTAGCGGGAGCCACGAGCAGTACTTC. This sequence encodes CASSQVASGSHEQYF.